This TCR beta chain appears in the sequencing data of a study of blood T cell repertoires in COVID-19. Across the study: Sources were T cells, B-cell-depleted T cells, or PBMCs; the material itself was cDNA or gDNA.

Germline CDR1 and CDR2: KGHSH and LQKENI. CDR3 length equals 15 residues. V dropped 2 bases and J dropped 4; count of bases not matched to a gene: 5. Authors' methods: From reference gene primer amplification, estimates of nucleated cell counts were derived. Assay: immunoSEQ multiplex PCR; the TCRdb copy retains only in-frame clones and omits some. For V, J and clone size, that table is used; D and trimming come from the DNA. Found here are 360,000 or so clones, about 90% of them singletons; the top ten hold 2.5% to 3%. Recruits, aged about 18 to 95 years, lived in 24 US areas. Among Cohort 3 donors, those recovered had two negative PCRs, clearance, or symptom resolution.

The V call is TRBV18, the J call TRBJ2-1; the match to TRBD2 covers 7 bases. This TCR was recovered from a woman aged 25-40 years who had recovered from COVID-19. Material: PBMCs or T cells enriched from blood (not recorded which). CDR3 region: CASSPVASGYNEQFF. The CDR3 coding sequence is TGTGCCAGCTCACCAGTTGCTAGCGGTTACAATGAGCAGTTCTTC.